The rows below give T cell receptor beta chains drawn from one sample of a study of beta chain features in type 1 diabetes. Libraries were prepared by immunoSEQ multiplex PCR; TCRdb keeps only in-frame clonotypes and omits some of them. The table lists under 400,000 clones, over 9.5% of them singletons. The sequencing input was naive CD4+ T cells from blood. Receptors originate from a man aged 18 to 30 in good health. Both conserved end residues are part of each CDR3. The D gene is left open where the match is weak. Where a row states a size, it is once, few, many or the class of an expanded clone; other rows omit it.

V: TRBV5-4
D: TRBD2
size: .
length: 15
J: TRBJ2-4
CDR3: CASSLSGKAKNIQYF
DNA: TGTGCCAGCAGCCTTAGCGGGAAGGCCAAAAACATTCAGTACTTC

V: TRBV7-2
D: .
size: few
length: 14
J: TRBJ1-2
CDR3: CASSFNRAGNGYTF
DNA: TGTGCCAGCAGCTTTAATCGGGCGGGGAATGGCTACACCTTC

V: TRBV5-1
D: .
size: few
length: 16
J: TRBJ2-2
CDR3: CASSRRGGPSAGELFF
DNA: TGCGCCAGCAGCCGGAGGGGGGGACCCTCGGCCGGGGAGCTGTTTTTT

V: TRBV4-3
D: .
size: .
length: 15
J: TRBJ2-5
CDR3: CASSQTKGDQETQYF
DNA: TGCGCCAGCAGCCAAACCAAGGGGGACCAAGAGACCCAGTACTTC

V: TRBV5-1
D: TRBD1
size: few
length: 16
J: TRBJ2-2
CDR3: CASSLYDNRGTGELFF
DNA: TGCGCCAGCAGCTTGTATGATAACAGGGGCACCGGGGAGCTGTTTTTT

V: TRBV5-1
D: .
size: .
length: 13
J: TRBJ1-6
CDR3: CASSLGTGSPLHF
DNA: TGCGCCAGCAGCTTGGGTACGGGTTCACCCCTCCACTTT

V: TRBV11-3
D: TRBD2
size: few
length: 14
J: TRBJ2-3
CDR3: CASSLMAGEDTQYF
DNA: TGTGCCAGCAGCTTAATGGCGGGAGAAGATACGCAGTATTTT

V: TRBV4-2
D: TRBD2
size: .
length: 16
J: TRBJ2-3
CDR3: CASSQEGREGTDTQYF
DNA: TGTGCCAGCAGCCAAGAGGGGCGGGAGGGCACAGATACGCAGTATTTT

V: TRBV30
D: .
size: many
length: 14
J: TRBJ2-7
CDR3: CAWSPRRRGQEQYF
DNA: TGTGCCTGGAGTCCACGGCGGAGGGGACAGGAGCAGTACTTC

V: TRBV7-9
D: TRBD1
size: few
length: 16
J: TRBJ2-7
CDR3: CASRPRQGQGTYEQYF
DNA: TGTGCCAGCAGACCAAGACAGGGCCAAGGAACCTACGAGCAGTACTTC

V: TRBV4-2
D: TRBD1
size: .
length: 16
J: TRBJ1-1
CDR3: CASSQDRGEMNTEAFF
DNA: TGTGCCAGCAGCCAGGACAGGGGCGAAATGAACACTGAAGCTTTCTTT

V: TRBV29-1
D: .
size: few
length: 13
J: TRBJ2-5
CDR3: CSGAGGYQETQYF
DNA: TGCAGCGGGGCGGGCGGGTACCAAGAGACCCAGTACTTC

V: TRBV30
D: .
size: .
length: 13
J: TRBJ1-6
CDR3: CAWSPRGVSPLHF
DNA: TGTGCCTGGAGCCCGCGGGGGGTGTCACCCCTCCACTTT

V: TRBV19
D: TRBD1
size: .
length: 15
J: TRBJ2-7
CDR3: CASRNPGQGAYEQYF
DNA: TGTGCCAGTCGAAACCCGGGACAGGGGGCATACGAGCAGTACTTC

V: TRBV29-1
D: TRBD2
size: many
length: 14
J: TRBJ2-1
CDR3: CSATASGSYNEQFF
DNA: TGCAGCGCTACGGCTAGCGGGAGTTACAATGAGCAGTTCTTC

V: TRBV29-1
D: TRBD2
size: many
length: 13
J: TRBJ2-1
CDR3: CSVVERGRALSFF
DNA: TGCAGCGTTGTGGAGCGGGGCCGAGCTTTGTCGTTCTTC

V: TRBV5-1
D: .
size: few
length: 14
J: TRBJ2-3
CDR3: CASSLFEGQDTQYF
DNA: TGCGCCAGCAGCTTGTTTGAGGGCCAGGATACGCAGTATTTT

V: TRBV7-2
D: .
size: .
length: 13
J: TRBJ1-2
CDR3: CASSVGQGHSYTF
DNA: TGTGCCAGCAGCGTGGGGCAGGGCCATAGCTACACCTTC

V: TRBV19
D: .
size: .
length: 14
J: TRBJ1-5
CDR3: CASSIDRYNQPQHF
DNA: TGTGCCAGTAGTATAGACAGATACAATCAGCCCCAGCATTTT

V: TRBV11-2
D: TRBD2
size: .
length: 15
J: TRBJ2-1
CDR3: CASSFEGTSTTKQFF
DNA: TGTGCCAGCAGCTTCGAGGGGACTAGCACAACCAAGCAGTTCTTC

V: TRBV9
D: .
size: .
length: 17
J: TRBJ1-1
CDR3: CASSVGGPRGSGTEAFF
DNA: TGTGCCAGCAGCGTAGGGGGACCCCGGGGGTCGGGCACTGAAGCTTTCTTT

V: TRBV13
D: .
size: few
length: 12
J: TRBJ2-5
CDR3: CASSSLQETQYF
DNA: TGTGCCAGCAGCTCCCTCCAAGAGACCCAGTACTTC

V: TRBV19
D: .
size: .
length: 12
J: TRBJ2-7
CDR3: CASRAQGYEQYF
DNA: TGTGCCAGTAGAGCACAGGGATACGAGCAGTACTTC

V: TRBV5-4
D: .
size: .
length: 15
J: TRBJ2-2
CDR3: CASSPDRYYTGELFF
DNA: TGTGCCAGCAGCCCCGACAGATATTACACCGGGGAGCTGTTTTTT

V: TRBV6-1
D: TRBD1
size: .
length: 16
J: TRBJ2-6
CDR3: CASSEVQGSGANVLTF
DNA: TGTGCCAGCAGTGAAGTACAGGGGTCTGGGGCCAACGTCCTGACTTTC

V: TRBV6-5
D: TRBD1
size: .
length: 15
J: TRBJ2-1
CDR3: CASSYRQDRANEQFF
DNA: TGTGCCAGCAGTTACCGCCAGGACAGGGCCAATGAGCAGTTCTTC

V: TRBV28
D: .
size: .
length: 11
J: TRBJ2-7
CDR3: CASSQPGSEYF
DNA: TGTGCCAGCAGTCAACCCGGTTCTGAGTACTTC

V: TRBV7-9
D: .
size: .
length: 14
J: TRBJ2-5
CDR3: CASSLRTIQETQYF
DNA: TGTGCCAGCAGCTTACGGACTATCCAAGAGACCCAGTACTTC

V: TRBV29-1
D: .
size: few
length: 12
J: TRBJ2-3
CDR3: CSVDSLRNTQYF
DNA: TGCAGCGTTGATAGCCTGAGGAATACGCAGTATTTT

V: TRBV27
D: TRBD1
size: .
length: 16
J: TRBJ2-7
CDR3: CASSSRTGRPSYEQYF
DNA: TGTGCCAGCAGTTCCCGGACAGGGAGACCTTCCTACGAGCAGTACTTC

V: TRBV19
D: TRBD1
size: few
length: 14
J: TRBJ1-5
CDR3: CASTGQGWNQPQHF
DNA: TGTGCCAGTACCGGACAGGGATGGAATCAGCCCCAGCATTTT

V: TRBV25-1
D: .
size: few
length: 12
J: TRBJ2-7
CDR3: CASARGSDEQYF
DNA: TGTGCCAGCGCGAGGGGGTCTGACGAGCAGTACTTC

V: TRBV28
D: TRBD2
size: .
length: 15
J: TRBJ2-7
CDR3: CASSLRWRGAYEQYF
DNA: TGTGCCAGCAGTTTGAGGTGGCGGGGGGCGTACGAGCAGTACTTC

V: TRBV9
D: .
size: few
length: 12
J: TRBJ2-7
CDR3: CASSSSNYEQYF
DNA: TGTGCCAGCAGCTCGAGTAACTACGAGCAGTACTTC

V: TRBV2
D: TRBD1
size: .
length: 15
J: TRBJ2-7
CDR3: CASSEVGQGLDEQYF
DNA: TGTGCCAGCAGTGAAGTGGGACAGGGCTTAGACGAGCAGTACTTC

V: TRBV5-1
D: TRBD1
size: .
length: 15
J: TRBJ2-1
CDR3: CASSLGQGVWNEQFF
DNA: TGCGCCAGCAGTCTAGGACAGGGGGTCTGGAATGAGCAGTTCTTC

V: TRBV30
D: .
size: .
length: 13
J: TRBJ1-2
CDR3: CAWSTGDNYGYTF
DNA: TGTGCCTGGAGTACGGGGGATAACTATGGCTACACCTTC

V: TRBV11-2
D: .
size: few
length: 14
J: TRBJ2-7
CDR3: CASSLGAGLGKQYF
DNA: TGTGCCAGCAGCTTAGGTGCAGGTTTGGGCAAGCAGTACTTC

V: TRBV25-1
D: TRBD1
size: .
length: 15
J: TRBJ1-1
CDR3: CASSDTGQGGTEAFF
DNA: TGTGCCAGCAGTGATACCGGACAGGGAGGGACTGAAGCTTTCTTT

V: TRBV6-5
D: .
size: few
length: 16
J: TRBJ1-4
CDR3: CASSYLTRQGGEKLFF
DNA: TGTGCCAGCAGTTACCTCACGAGGCAGGGAGGGGAAAAACTGTTTTTT